This TCR beta chain came from a study of blood T cell repertoires in COVID-19. Whole-study context: Spain, Italy and the United States supplied samples that represented acute and convalescent COVID-19. PBMCs, B-cell-depleted T cells, or T cells were the source of the cDNA or gDNA that made up the material.

The length of the CDR3 is 13 residues. The germline V gene encodes CDR1 SQVTM and CDR2 ANQGSEA. V lost 1 base and J lost 2, with 9 bases in between. Original handling: Amplification with reference gene primers provided the estimates of nucleated cell counts. Data came from immunoSEQ multiplex PCR; TCRdb stores just in-frame clones and leaves some out. V, J and clone size reflect that table, while D and trimming were determined from the DNA. The profile covers fewer than 250,000 clones, with over 70% appearing a single time and 2.5% to 3% taken by the ten largest. The TCR sequence derives from a man aged 45 to 65 with active or convalescent COVID-19. The chain links TRBV29-1 to TRBJ2-7, with D tentatively TRBD2 (6 bases). The specimen sequenced was peripheral blood. DNA of the CDR3: TGCAGCGTTGAAGCGGGGGACCCCTACGAGCAGTACTTC. As protein: CSVEAGDPYEQYF.